The next 20 T cell receptor beta chains were all read from a single sample in a study of blood T cell repertoires in COVID-19 (dated by TCRdb to between 2020 and 2021). The library was built by means of the immunoSEQ multiplex PCR assay. TCRdb took this table from immuneACCESS and kept in-frame rearrangements with V and J called. Such tables lack part of the clones; where checked against another copy, unresolved V genes explain under half of the gap, and the rest is unexplained. The table for this sample lists hundreds of thousands of clones; 86% of them were counted only once. Approximately 3.1% of the sample is taken by the ten largest. Sequencing was performed on PBMCs or T cells enriched from blood (not recorded which). These receptor sequences come from a woman aged 45-65 years in a cohort exposed to, infected with or recovered from COVID-19 (not recorded which).

The genes are TRBV18 and TRBJ1-2, with a possible D match to TRBD1 (6 bases). CDR1 and CDR2 (germline): KGHSH, LQKENI. Trimming removed 3 bases from V and 6 bases from J, with 17 bases in between. This CDR3 spans 15 amino acids. The CDR3 DNA is TGTGCCAGCTCACCGGGCAGGGGAAATTATGATGGCTACACCTTC. This encodes CASSPGRGNYDGYTF. The full variable domain, with the rest looked up from reference TRBV18 and TRBJ1-2, is NAGVMQNPRHLVRRRGQEARLRCSPMKGHSHVYWYRQLPEEGLKFMVYLQKENIIDESGMPKERFSAEFPKEGPSILRIQQVVRGDSAAYFCASSPGRGNYDGYTFGSGTRLTVV.

The genes are TRBV5-1 and TRBJ1-1; tentatively, D is TRBD1 (6 bases). The V and J ends lost 4 bases and 0 bases respectively, with 10 bases between them. The CDR3 sequence is 14 residues long. Germline CDR1 and CDR2: SGHRS and YFSETQ. CDR3 in DNA: TGCGCCAGCAGCCTGGGACACTTGAACACTGAAGCTTTCTTT. Amino acids: CASSLGHLNTEAFF.

V is TRBV4-3 and J is TRBJ1-2, with no clear D. V was shortened by 2 bases and J by 6 bases, with 10 bases between the two germline ends. Germline CDR1 is LGHNA and CDR2 is YSLEER. The CDR3 loop spans 13 amino acids. For the CDR3, the DNA is TGCGCCAGCAGCCAAACTAATCGGGATGGCTACACCTTC. This sequence encodes CASSQTNRDGYTF.

The chain couples TRBV30 to TRBJ2-2; D may be TRBD2 (8 bases). From germline, CDR1 is GTSNPN and CDR2 SVGIG (reference sequence). V dropped 8 bases and J dropped 2 bases, with 18 bases sitting between them. This CDR3 has 15 residues. The CDR3 DNA follows: TGTGCCCCGGGGGGGACAGTTCGTAACACCGGGGAGCTGTTTTTT. Encoded protein: CAPGGTVRNTGELFF.

This clone appeared a single time. V and J are TRBV11-1 and TRBJ1-5; 7 bases agree with TRBD1. Unmatched junction bases numbered 14, after V lost 4 bases and J lost 11 bases. The germline gives CDR1 SGHAT, CDR2 FQDESV (reference sequence). The CDR3 is 15 residues long. CDR3 sequence (DNA): TGTGCCAGCAGCTCACAGGGGCCTGGTTCGTCGACCCAGCATTTT. Translated, it gives CASSSQGPGSSTQHF.

This sequence joins TRBV6-1 and TRBJ1-5, with D perhaps matching TRBD1 (5 bases). V was shortened by 4 bases and J by 6 bases, with 19 bases between the two germline ends. Germline-derived CDR1 and CDR2 are MNHNS and SASEGT. This CDR3 is built from 16 residues. The CDR3 is CASSAELQGFGQPQHF. CDR3 coding DNA: TGTGCCAGCAGTGCAGAACTCCAGGGATTCGGTCAGCCCCAGCATTTT.

The J gene is TRBJ1-1, the V gene TRBV6-2 or TRBV6-3; D unresolved. Trimming removed 5 bases from V and 1 base from J, with 14 bases in between. CDR3 length equals 15 residues. Germline assignment: CDR1 MNHEY and CDR2 SVGEGT. CDR3 DNA sequence: TGTGCCAGCAGTCCCTGGAGGGAATCGAACACTGAAGCTTTCTTT. Translating it yields CASSPWRESNTEAFF.

The chain links TRBV18 to TRBJ1-4; 8 nucleotides align to TRBD1. CDR1 is KGHSH and CDR2 is LQKENI in the germline V gene. The CDR3 sequence is 14 residues long. With 6 bases clipped from V and 5 bases from J, the junction kept 5 bases outside the gene matches. The DNA for the CDR3 is TGTGCCAGCTCCCAGGACAGGGTCAATGAAAAACTGTTTTTT. It translates to CASSQDRVNEKLFF.

This clone was observed a handful of times. The chain joins TRBV4-1 to TRBJ1-4; 7 nucleotides match TRBD1. Germline V lookup: CDR1 MGHRA, CDR2 YSYEKL. The CDR3 runs to 18 residues. V lost 4 bases and J lost 4; bases outside the gene matches: 15. The CDR3 spells CASSPSPGQPSLNEKLFF. CDR3 DNA: TGCGCCAGCAGCCCTTCTCCGGGACAGCCTAGCCTTAATGAAAAACTGTTTTTT.

The rearrangement uses TRBV5-4 and TRBJ2-3; 10 positions agree with TRBD2. Trimming cost V 5 bases and J 2 bases; bases outside gene matches: 2. Germline V gene sequence: CDR1 SGHNT, CDR2 YYREEE (reference sequence). The CDR3 consists of 14 residues. The CDR3 nucleotides read TGTGCCAGCAGACTAGCGGGGCTCACAGATACGCAGTATTTT. It specifies CASRLAGLTDTQYF.

The chain employs TRBV24-1 and TRBJ1-2; 8 bases line up with TRBD1. After removal of 7 bases from V and 2 bases from J, the junction contained 8 bases not matched to a gene. Germline CDR1 KGHDR, CDR2 SFDVKD. The CDR3 spans 15 residues. CDR3 protein: CATSPTGGKNYGYTF. In DNA form, the CDR3 reads TGTGCCACCAGCCCCACAGGGGGAAAAAACTATGGCTACACCTTC.

CDR3 nucleotide sequence: TGTGCCAGCAGCCCAAGGGACTTGTACACCGGGGAGCTGTTTTTT. Its translation is CASSPRDLYTGELFF. This chain joins TRBV5-4 and TRBJ2-2, with a possible D match to TRBD2 (6 bases). Between the trimmed V and J ends, which lost 4 bases and 3 bases, there was a span of 13 bases. This CDR3 region has 15 residues. Per the germline V gene, CDR1 is SGHNT and CDR2 is YYREEE (reference sequence).

This rearrangement joins TRBV20-1 to TRBJ2-1, with 11 positions matching TRBD1. Germline values: CDR1 DFQATT, CDR2 SNEGSKA (reference sequence). This CDR3 region has 14 residues. J was trimmed by 6 bases and V by 3 bases; bases with no gene match: 4. For the CDR3, the DNA is TGCAGTGCTAGTCGCGGGACAGGGGGCAATGAGCAGTTCTTC. Protein: CSASRGTGGNEQFF.

This clone was picked up one time. CDR3 loop: CASSLRQVAEKLFF. CDR3 bases: TGTGCCAGCAGTTTAAGACAGGTGGCTGAAAAACTGTTTTTT. The genes are TRBV28 and TRBJ1-4, with D maybe TRBD1 (6 bases). The CDR3 has 14 residues. V dropped 2 bases and J dropped 7 bases, with 11 bases sitting between them. Looked up from germline, CDR1 is MDHEN and CDR2 is SYDVKM.

This clone was observed a handful of times. The rearrangement uses TRBV5-1 and TRBJ1-6; 7 nucleotides agree with TRBD1. J was trimmed by 9 bases and V by 4 bases; bases with no gene match: 10. From germline, CDR1 is SGHRS and CDR2 YFSETQ. The CDR3 has 15 residues. This CDR3 is CASSPEGANSSPLHF. The CDR3 DNA is TGCGCCAGCAGCCCAGAGGGGGCAAACAGTTCACCCCTCCACTTT.

The V gene is TRBV27, the J gene TRBJ2-7, with TRBD1 identical over 7 bases. Germline V lookup: CDR1 MNHEY, CDR2 SMNVEV (reference sequence). Trimming removed 1 base from V and 0 bases from J; junction bases left unmatched: 15. The CDR3 has 19 residues. CDR3 region: CASSLFSEYRGGTSYEQYF. The CDR3 region has the DNA TGTGCCAGCAGTTTATTCAGCGAATACAGGGGTGGCACCTCCTACGAGCAGTACTTC.

This clone was counted once. The rearrangement links TRBV4-1 to TRBJ1-2; tentatively, D is TRBD1 (5 bases). V lost 3 bases and J 6 bases, leaving 17 bases between the germline ends. This CDR3 is 15 amino acids long. Germline CDR1 reads MGHRA; CDR2 reads YSYEKL. The CDR3: CASSQHQGLGDGYTF. The CDR3 DNA reads TGCGCCAGCAGCCAGCACCAGGGTTTAGGGGATGGCTACACCTTC.

V and J are TRBV5-1 and TRBJ1-3, with 7 bases that match TRBD1. V gave up 2 bases and J gave up 0 bases; unmatched junction bases: 8. Germline V gives CDR1 SGHRS, CDR2 YFSETQ. This CDR3 spans 17 amino acids. CDR3 in amino acids: CASSLTGASVSGNTIYF. The DNA for the CDR3 is TGCGCCAGCAGCTTAACAGGGGCTAGCGTCTCTGGAAACACCATATATTTT.

Worth noting for this clone: Mismatch with germline at one junction end may stem from a read error. The J gene is TRBJ1-5, the V gene TRBV4-2; 7 bases fit TRBD1. Germline assignment: CDR1 LGHNA and CDR2 YNFKEQ. This CDR3 region has 14 residues. CDR3 sequence: CTSSQVTGNQPQHF. Written as DNA, the CDR3 is TGTACCAGCAGCCAAGTGACAGGGAATCAGCCCCAGCATTTT.

V gene TRBV7-3 combines with J gene TRBJ2-7, with TRBD1 identical over 9 bases. V shed 4 bases, J shed 3 bases, and the junction held 7 bases outside the gene matches. Germline-derived CDR1 and CDR2 are SGHTA and FQGTGA. The CDR3 length is 15 residues. The CDR3 reads CASSSPDRGLYEQYF. The CDR3 nucleotides are TGTGCCAGCAGCTCCCCGGACAGGGGTCTCTACGAGCAGTACTTC. Full variable domain (missing parts from reference TRBV7-3 and TRBJ2-7): GAGVSQTPSNKVTEKGKYVELRCDPISGHTALYWYRQSLGQGPEFLIYFQGTGAADDSGLPNDRFFAVRPEGSVSTLKIQRTERGDSAVYLCASSSPDRGLYEQYFGPGTRLTVT.